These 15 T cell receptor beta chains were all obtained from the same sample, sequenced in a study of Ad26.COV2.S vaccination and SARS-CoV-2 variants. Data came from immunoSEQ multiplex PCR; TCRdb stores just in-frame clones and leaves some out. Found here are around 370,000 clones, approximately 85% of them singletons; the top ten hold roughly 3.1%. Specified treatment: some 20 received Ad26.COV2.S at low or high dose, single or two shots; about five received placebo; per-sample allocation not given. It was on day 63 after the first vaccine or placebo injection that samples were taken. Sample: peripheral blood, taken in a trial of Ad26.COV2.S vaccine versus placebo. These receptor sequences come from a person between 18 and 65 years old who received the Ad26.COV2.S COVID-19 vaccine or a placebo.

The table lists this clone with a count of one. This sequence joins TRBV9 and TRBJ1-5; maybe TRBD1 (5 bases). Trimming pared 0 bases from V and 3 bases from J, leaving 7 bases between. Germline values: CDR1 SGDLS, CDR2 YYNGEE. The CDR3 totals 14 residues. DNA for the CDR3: TGTGCCAGCAGCGTAGAGGGGTACAATCAGCCCCAGCATTTT. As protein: CASSVEGYNQPQHF.

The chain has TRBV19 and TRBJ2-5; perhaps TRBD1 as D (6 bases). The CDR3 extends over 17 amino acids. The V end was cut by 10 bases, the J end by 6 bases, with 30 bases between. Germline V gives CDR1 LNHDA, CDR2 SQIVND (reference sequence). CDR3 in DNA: TGTGCCACTGAGCCCGCGACAGGTCTCTCGGGGTCGAAGACCCAGTACTTC. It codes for CATEPATGLSGSKTQYF.

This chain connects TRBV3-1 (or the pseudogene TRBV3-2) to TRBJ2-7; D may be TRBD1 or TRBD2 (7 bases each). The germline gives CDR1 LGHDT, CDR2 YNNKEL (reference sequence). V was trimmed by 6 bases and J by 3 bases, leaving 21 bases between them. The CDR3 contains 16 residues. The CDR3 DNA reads TGTGCCAGCAGTTCTCACACAGGGGAGGGACACTACGAGCAGTACTTC. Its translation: CASSSHTGEGHYEQYF.

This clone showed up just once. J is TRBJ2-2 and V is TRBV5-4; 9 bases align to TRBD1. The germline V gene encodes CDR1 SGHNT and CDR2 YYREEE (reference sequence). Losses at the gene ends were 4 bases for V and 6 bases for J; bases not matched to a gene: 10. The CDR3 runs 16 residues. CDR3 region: CASSARDREVPGELFF. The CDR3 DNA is TGTGCCAGCAGCGCCCGGGACAGGGAGGTTCCCGGGGAGCTGTTTTTT. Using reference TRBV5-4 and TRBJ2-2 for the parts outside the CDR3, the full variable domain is ETGVTQSPTHLIKTRGQQVTLRCSSQSGHNTVSWYQQALGQGPQFIFQYYREEENGRGNFPPRFSGLQFPNYSSELNVNALELDDSALYLCASSARDREVPGELFFGEGSRLTVL.

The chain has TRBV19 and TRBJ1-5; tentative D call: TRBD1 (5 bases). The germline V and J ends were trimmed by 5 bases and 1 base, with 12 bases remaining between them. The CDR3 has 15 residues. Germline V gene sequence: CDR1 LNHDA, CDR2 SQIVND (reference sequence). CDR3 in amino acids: CASSGSGVSNQPQHF. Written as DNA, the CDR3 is TGTGCCAGTAGTGGATCGGGGGTCAGCAATCAGCCCCAGCATTTT.

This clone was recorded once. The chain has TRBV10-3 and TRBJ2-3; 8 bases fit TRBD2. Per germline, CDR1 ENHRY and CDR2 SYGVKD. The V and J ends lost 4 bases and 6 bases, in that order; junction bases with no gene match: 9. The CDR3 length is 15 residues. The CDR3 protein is CAISVTSASPDTQYF. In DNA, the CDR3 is TGTGCCATCAGTGTGACTAGCGCGTCCCCGGATACGCAGTATTTT.

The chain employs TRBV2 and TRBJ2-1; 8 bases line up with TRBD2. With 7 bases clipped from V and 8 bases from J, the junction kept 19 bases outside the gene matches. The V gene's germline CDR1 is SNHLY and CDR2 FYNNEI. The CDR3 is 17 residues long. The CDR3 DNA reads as TGTGCCAGCACCCAGAGGGGCGGGGGGAAAATCGGAGATGAGCAGTTCTTC. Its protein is CASTQRGGGKIGDEQFF.

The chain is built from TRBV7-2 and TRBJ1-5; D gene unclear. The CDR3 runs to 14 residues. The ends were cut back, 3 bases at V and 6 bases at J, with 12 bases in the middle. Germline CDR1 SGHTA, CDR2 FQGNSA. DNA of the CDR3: TGTGCCAGCAGCTTTCGCAGGCAAGGTCAGCCCCAGCATTTT. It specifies CASSFRRQGQPQHF.

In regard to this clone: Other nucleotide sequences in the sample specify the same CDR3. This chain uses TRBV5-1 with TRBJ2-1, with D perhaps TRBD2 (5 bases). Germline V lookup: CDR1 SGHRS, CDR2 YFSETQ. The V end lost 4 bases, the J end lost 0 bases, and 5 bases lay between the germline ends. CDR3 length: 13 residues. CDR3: CASSGSSYNEQFF. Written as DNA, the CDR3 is TGCGCCAGCAGCGGGAGCTCCTACAATGAGCAGTTCTTC.

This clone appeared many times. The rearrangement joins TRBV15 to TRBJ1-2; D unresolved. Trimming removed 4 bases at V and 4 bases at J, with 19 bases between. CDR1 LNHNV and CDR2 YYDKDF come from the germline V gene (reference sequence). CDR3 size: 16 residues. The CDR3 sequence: CATSMDGLPLGYGYTF. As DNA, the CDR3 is TGTGCCACCAGCATGGACGGCCTACCACTAGGCTATGGCTACACCTTC.

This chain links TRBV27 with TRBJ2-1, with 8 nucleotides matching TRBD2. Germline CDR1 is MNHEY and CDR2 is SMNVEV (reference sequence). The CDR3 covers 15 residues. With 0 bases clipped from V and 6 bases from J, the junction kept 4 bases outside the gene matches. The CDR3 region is CASSLSGTRVNEQFF. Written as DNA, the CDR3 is TGTGCCAGCAGTTTATCCGGGACTAGAGTCAATGAGCAGTTCTTC.

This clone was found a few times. CDR3 DNA sequence: TGTGCCAGCAGCCAAGGAGGGCAGGAGAACACTGAAGCTTTCTTT. Translating gives CASSQGGQENTEAFF. The chain recombines TRBV4-2 with TRBJ1-1; the D is unclear. Germline V gene sequence: CDR1 LGHNA, CDR2 YNFKEQ. V lost 1 base, J lost 1 base, and 10 bases lay in between. The CDR3 consists of 15 residues.

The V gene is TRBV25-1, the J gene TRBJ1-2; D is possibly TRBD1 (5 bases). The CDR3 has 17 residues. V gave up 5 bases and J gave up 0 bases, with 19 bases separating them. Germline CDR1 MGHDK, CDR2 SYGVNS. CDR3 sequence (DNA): TGTGCCAGCAGTAACTCCCCCCCAGACAGTCCTAACTATGGCTACACCTTC. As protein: CASSNSPPDSPNYGYTF.

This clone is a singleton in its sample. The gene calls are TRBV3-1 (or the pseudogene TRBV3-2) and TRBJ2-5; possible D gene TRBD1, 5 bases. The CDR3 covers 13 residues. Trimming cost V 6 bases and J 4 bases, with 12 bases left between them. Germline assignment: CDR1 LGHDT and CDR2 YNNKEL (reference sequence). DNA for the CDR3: TGTGCCAGCAGAATTGGGGCTTTAGAGACCCAGTACTTC. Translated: CASRIGALETQYF.

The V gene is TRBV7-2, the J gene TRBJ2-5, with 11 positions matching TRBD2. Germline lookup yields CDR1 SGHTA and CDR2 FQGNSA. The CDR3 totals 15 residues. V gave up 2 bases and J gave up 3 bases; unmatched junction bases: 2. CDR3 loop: CASSLQGLAEETQYF. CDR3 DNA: TGTGCCAGCAGCTTACAGGGACTAGCGGAAGAGACCCAGTACTTC.